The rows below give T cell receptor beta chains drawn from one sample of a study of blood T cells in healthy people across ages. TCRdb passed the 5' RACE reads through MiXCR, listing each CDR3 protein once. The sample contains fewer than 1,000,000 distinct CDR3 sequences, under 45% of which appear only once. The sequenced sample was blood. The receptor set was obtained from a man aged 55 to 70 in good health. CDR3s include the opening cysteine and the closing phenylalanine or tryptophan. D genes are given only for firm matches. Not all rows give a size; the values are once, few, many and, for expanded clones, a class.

CDR3 DNA: TGTGCCACCAACGCAGAGTCAGATACGCAGTATTTT; CDR3 protein: CATNAESDTQYF; J gene: TRBJ2-3; D gene: -; V gene: TRBV10-3; clone size: -; CDR3 length: 12
CDR3 DNA: TGTGCCAGCAGTACCGGGACGAGCGGGAGTGGCACAGATACGCAGTATTTT; CDR3 protein: CASSTGTSGSGTDTQYF; J gene: TRBJ2-3; D gene: TRBD2; V gene: TRBV6-1; clone size: -; CDR3 length: 17
CDR3 DNA: TGTGCCACCAGTGTGAGGAGCTCCTACAATGAGCAGTTCTTC; CDR3 protein: CATSVRSSYNEQFF; J gene: TRBJ2-1; D gene: -; V gene: TRBV15; clone size: once; CDR3 length: 14
CDR3 DNA: TGTGCCAGCTCAGTCCGGACAGGGGTTAGTGAGCAGTTCTTC; CDR3 protein: CASSVRTGVSEQFF; J gene: TRBJ2-1; D gene: TRBD1; V gene: TRBV18; clone size: -; CDR3 length: 14
CDR3 DNA: TGTGCCAGCAGTTACCTTGCGGAAAATTCACCCCTCCACTTT; CDR3 protein: CASSYLAENSPLHF; J gene: TRBJ1-6; D gene: -; V gene: TRBV6-6; clone size: -; CDR3 length: 14
CDR3 DNA: TGTGCCAGCAGTGAAAAGTACAGGGATACTGGCTACACCTTC; CDR3 protein: CASSEKYRDTGYTF; J gene: TRBJ1-2; D gene: -; V gene: TRBV6-1; clone size: -; CDR3 length: 14
CDR3 DNA: TGCAGTGCTAGAAAAACAGCGGGACTTTACACAGATACGCAGTATTTT; CDR3 protein: CSARKTAGLYTDTQYF; J gene: TRBJ2-3; D gene: TRBD2; V gene: TRBV20-1; clone size: few; CDR3 length: 16
CDR3 DNA: TGTGCCAGCAGCCAAGAAAAAAAACGAAATGAAGCTTTCTTT; CDR3 protein: CASSQEKKRNEAFF; J gene: TRBJ1-1; D gene: -; V gene: TRBV3-1; clone size: -; CDR3 length: 14
CDR3 DNA: TGTGCCAGCAGTTACGACGGGTCCTATAATTCACCCCTCCACTTT; CDR3 protein: CASSYDGSYNSPLHF; J gene: TRBJ1-6; D gene: -; V gene: TRBV6-5; clone size: -; CDR3 length: 15
CDR3 DNA: TGTGCCATCAGTCGCGATTCTAGCGGGGGCACGGAGACCCAGTACTTC; CDR3 protein: CAISRDSSGGTETQYF; J gene: TRBJ2-5; D gene: TRBD2; V gene: TRBV10-3; clone size: few; CDR3 length: 16
CDR3 DNA: TGTGCCATCAAAAGACAGGGTACCTATAATTCACCCCTCCACTTT; CDR3 protein: CAIKRQGTYNSPLHF; J gene: TRBJ1-6; D gene: TRBD1; V gene: TRBV10-3; clone size: -; CDR3 length: 15
CDR3 DNA: TGTGCCACCAGTGATGGGGCGGGGGGGCACAATGAGCAGTTCTTC; CDR3 protein: CATSDGAGGHNEQFF; J gene: TRBJ2-1; D gene: TRBD2; V gene: TRBV24-1; clone size: -; CDR3 length: 15
CDR3 DNA: TGTGCCAGCAGTCCAGGGCCCAATCCTGGCCCCCAGCATTTT; CDR3 protein: CASSPGPNPGPQHF; J gene: TRBJ1-5; D gene: -; V gene: TRBV27; clone size: -; CDR3 length: 14
CDR3 DNA: TGCAGCGGCCACACAGATACGCAGTATTTT; CDR3 protein: CSGHTDTQYF; J gene: TRBJ2-3; D gene: -; V gene: TRBV29-1; clone size: -; CDR3 length: 10
CDR3 DNA: TGTGCCAGCAGCCAACCGGGGGCTGAAGCTTTCTTT; CDR3 protein: CASSQPGAEAFF; J gene: TRBJ1-1; D gene: -; V gene: TRBV5-6; clone size: -; CDR3 length: 12
CDR3 DNA: TGCGCCAGCATAGGGGGGGCGGTTGAAGCTTTCTTT; CDR3 protein: CASIGGAVEAFF; J gene: TRBJ1-1; D gene: -; V gene: TRBV10-2; clone size: -; CDR3 length: 12
CDR3 DNA: TGCGCCAGCAGCTCGACCCCAGGGGCCGTTGAAAAACTGTTTTTT; CDR3 protein: CASSSTPGAVEKLFF; J gene: TRBJ1-4; D gene: -; V gene: TRBV5-1; clone size: -; CDR3 length: 15
CDR3 DNA: TGTGCCAGCAGTCCTGCCGGCCCCTTCAGGGGGCGGCGGCAGCCCCAGCATTTT; CDR3 protein: CASSPAGPFRGRRQPQHF; J gene: TRBJ1-5; D gene: TRBD1; V gene: TRBV27; clone size: -; CDR3 length: 18
CDR3 DNA: TGCAGTGGGACGGGGGGTTTTGAAGACTATGGCTACACCTTC; CDR3 protein: CSGTGGFEDYGYTF; J gene: TRBJ1-2; D gene: -; V gene: TRBV20-1; clone size: -; CDR3 length: 14
CDR3 DNA: TGTGCCAGCAGTGAGCAGGGGAACACCGGGGAGCTGTTTTTT; CDR3 protein: CASSEQGNTGELFF; J gene: TRBJ2-2; D gene: -; V gene: TRBV2; clone size: few; CDR3 length: 14